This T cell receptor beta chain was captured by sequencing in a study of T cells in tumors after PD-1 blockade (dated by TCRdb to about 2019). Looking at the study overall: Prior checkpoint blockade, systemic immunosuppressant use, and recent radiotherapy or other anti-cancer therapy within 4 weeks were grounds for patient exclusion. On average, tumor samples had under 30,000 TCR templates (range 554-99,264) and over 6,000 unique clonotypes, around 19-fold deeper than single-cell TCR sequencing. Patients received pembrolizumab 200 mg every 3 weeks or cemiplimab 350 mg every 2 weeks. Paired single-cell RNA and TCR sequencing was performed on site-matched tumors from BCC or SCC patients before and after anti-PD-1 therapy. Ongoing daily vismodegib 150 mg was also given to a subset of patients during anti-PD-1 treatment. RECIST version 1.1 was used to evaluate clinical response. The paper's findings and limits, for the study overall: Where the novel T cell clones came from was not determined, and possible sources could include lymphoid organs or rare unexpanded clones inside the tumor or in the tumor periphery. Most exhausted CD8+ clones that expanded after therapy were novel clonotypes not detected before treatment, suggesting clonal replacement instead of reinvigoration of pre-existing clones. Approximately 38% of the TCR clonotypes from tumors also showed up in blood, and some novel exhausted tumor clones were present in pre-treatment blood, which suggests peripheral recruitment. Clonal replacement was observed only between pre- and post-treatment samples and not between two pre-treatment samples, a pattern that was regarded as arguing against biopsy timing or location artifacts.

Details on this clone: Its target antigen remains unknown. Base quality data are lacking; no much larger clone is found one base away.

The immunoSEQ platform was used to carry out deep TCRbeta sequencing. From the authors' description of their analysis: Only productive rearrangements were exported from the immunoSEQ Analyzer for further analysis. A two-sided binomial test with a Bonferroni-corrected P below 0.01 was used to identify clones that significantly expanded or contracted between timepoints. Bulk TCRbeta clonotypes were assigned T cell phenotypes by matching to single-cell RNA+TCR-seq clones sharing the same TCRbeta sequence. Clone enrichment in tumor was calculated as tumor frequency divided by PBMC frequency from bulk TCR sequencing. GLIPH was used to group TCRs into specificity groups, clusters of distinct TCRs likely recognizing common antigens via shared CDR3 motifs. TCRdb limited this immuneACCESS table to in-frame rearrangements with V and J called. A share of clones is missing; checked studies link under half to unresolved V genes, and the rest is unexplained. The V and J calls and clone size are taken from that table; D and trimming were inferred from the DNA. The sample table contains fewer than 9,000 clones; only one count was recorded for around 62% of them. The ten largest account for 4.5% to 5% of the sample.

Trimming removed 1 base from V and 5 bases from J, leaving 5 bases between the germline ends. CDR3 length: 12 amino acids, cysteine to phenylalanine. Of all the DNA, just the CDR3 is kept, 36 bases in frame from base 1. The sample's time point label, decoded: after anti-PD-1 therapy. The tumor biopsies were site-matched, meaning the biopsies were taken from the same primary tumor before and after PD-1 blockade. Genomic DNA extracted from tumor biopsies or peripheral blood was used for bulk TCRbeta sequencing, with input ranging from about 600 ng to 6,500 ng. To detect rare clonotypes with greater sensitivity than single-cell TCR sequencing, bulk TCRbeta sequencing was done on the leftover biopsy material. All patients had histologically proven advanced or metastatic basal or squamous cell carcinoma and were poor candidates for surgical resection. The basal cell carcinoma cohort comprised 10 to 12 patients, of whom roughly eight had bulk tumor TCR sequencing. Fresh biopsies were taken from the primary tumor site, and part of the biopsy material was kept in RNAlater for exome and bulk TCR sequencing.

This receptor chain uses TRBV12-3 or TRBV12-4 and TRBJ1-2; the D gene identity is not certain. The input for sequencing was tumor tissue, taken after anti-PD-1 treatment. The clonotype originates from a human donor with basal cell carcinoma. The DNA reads TGTGCCAGCAGTTTAGGGCCGTATGGCTACACCTTC. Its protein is CASSLGPYGYTF.